This is a list of T cell receptor beta chains from one sample in a study of T cells in Graves' hyperthyroidism and ophthalmopathy. From the multiplex PCR reads, TCRdb called clonotypes with MiXCR, one entry per CDR3 protein. The profile shows hundreds of thousands of distinct CDR3 sequences, about 14% of them singletons. The sequencing sample was made of blood. These receptors were taken from a woman in her 50s with Graves' ophthalmopathy. Both conserved end residues are part of each CDR3. The D gene is left open where the match is weak. Part of the rows lack a size; the others show once, few, many or a class for expanded clones.

clone_size	v_call	d_call	j_call	cdr3_length	cdr3_nt	cdr3_aa
.	TRBV6-1	TRBD1	TRBJ2-2	15	TGTGCCAGCACTCCCGGGACAGAGGACACCGGGGAGCTGTTTTTT	CASTPGTEDTGELFF
.	TRBV4-3	.	TRBJ2-1	17	TGCGCCAGCAGCCAATTGACGGGACGAGTCTCCTACAATGAGCAGTTCTTC	CASSQLTGRVSYNEQFF
many	TRBV11-2	TRBD2	TRBJ2-1	17	TGTGCCAGCAGCTTAGTGTACGGGGGAGGGCCTTACAATGAGCAGTTCTTC	CASSLVYGGGPYNEQFF
many	TRBV19	.	TRBJ2-7	12	TGTGCCACCGCTACGGGAGCCTACGAGCAGTACTTC	CATATGAYEQYF
few	TRBV20-1	TRBD1	TRBJ1-5	15	TGCAGTGCTAGAGAAGGGGGCGCGGGCAATCAGCCCCAGCATTTT	CSAREGGAGNQPQHF
.	TRBV9	.	TRBJ1-2	11	TGTGCCAGCAGCGTAGTCCCTCCACACACCTTC	CASSVVPPHTF
few	TRBV25-1	.	TRBJ1-2	12	TGTGCCAGCCTTGGACGGAGCGGGGGCTACACCTTC	CASLGRSGGYTF
many	TRBV24-1	TRBD1	TRBJ2-3	19	TGTGCCACCAGGCCCGGACAGGGGATGAGCGGGGCCCTTGCAGATACGCAGTATTTT	CATRPGQGMSGALADTQYF
many	TRBV10-3	.	TRBJ1-1	16	TGTGCCATCAGTGATGGTATGAGAGGGGCGAACACTGAAGCTTTCTTT	CAISDGMRGANTEAFF
many	TRBV28	TRBD1	TRBJ1-5	14	TGTGCCAGCAGGGAGACAGGGGGCAATCAGCCCCAGCATTTT	CASRETGGNQPQHF
.	TRBV6-1	.	TRBJ2-3	13	TGTGCCAGCGAAGCGGCAGGTACAGATACGCAGTATTTT	CASEAAGTDTQYF
.	TRBV6-2/TRBV6-3	TRBD2	TRBJ2-2	15	TGTGCCAGCAGATCGGGACTAGTCGACACCGGGGAGCGGTTTTTT	CASRSGLVDTGERFF
.	TRBV19	.	TRBJ2-7	14	TGTGCCAGTAGTTTCTTGGGACCCACCTACGAGCAGTACTTC	CASSFLGPTYEQYF
.	TRBV7-6	TRBD2	TRBJ2-7	15	TGTGCCAGCAGCCTGACTAGCGGGAGTTTTCGCGAGCAGTACTTC	CASSLTSGSFREQYF
many	TRBV20-1	.	TRBJ1-1	13	TGCAGTGCTAGGAGAATTCAGAACACTGAAGCTTTCTTT	CSARRIQNTEAFF
.	TRBV7-3	TRBD1	TRBJ2-1	15	TGTGCCAGCAGCCTTCCACCGACAGGGAACAATGAGCAGTTCTTC	CASSLPPTGNNEQFF
.	TRBV28	.	TRBJ2-1	14	TGTGCCACTACGTCCGGGACCGCCTACAATGAGCAGTTCTTC	CATTSGTAYNEQFF
once	TRBV6-1	.	TRBJ2-1	13	TGTGCCAGCAGTAAATCCGCTAGCAATGAGCAGTTCTTC	CASSKSASNEQFF
many	TRBV5-6	TRBD1	TRBJ2-3	15	TGTGCCAGCAGCCGACGGACAGGGAGCACAGATACGCAGTATTTT	CASSRRTGSTDTQYF
.	TRBV27	.	TRBJ1-4	15	TGTGTCAGCAGTTTATCGCAGGGAGTAAGGGAAAAACTGTTTTTT	CVSSLSQGVREKLFF
many	TRBV7-8	.	TRBJ1-1	16	TGTGCCAGCAGCTTAGCCTGGGCCGTTGGGGGCACTGAAGCTTTCTTT	CASSLAWAVGGTEAFF
.	TRBV9	.	TRBJ1-4	14	TGTGCCAGCAGCGAGAGGGAAAGGGGCGAAAAACTGTTTTTT	CASSERERGEKLFF
many	TRBV6-2/TRBV6-3	TRBD1	TRBJ1-1	12	TGTGCCAGCAGTTACGACGGACAGGGAGCTTTCTTT	CASSYDGQGAFF
many	TRBV9	.	TRBJ2-1	14	TGTGCCAGCAGCGTGGGGGAGACCTACAATGAGCAGTTCTTC	CASSVGETYNEQFF
many	TRBV11-2	.	TRBJ2-1	15	TGTGCCAGCAGCTTCTCGGGTGGTTTGATCAATGAGCAGTTCTTC	CASSFSGGLINEQFF
few	TRBV9	TRBD2	TRBJ2-1	15	TGTGCCAGCAGCGTAGGGGCTAGCGGGAGGCATGAGCAGTTCTTC	CASSVGASGRHEQFF
few	TRBV7-9	TRBD1	TRBJ1-5	14	TGTGCCAGCAGCGTGGGACAGACCAATCAGCCCCAGCATTTT	CASSVGQTNQPQHF